The 7 T cell receptor beta chains in this list originate from one sample, sequenced in a study of blood T cell repertoires in COVID-19. Profiling relied on immunoSEQ multiplex PCR, and the TCRdb table lists in-frame clones only, not all of them. The sample yields 300,000 to 400,000 clones, 87% seen once. Sequencing input: peripheral blood. These receptors originate from a man aged 25 to 40 with COVID-19, enrolled during active disease.

This chain connects TRBV7-3 to TRBJ2-1; 10 nucleotides agree with TRBD1. Trimming at V came to 6 bases and at J to 7 bases, leaving 12 bases not matched to a gene. CDR3 length: 16 amino acids. CDR1 SGHTA and CDR2 FQGTGA come from the germline V gene. The CDR3 loop is CASRTVGTGVANEQFF. The CDR3 bases are TGTGCCAGCAGGACAGTGGGGACAGGGGTGGCTAATGAGCAGTTCTTC. The full variable domain, completed using reference TRBV7-3 and TRBJ2-1, is GAGVSQTPSNKVTEKGKYVELRCDPISGHTALYWYRQSLGQGPEFLIYFQGTGAADDSGLPNDRFFAVRPEGSVSTLKIQRTERGDSAVYLCASRTVGTGVANEQFFGPGTRLTVL.

The chain employs TRBV6-2 or TRBV6-3 and TRBJ2-5; unclear D gene. CDR3 length: 11 residues. Trimming removed 3 bases from V and 9 bases from J, with 8 bases in between. Germline loops: CDR1 MNHEY, CDR2 SVGEGT. CDR3 coding DNA: TGTGCCAGCAGTTATTATGAGGCCCAGTACTTC. The encoded protein is CASSYYEAQYF.

The chain carries TRBV6-4 and TRBJ2-3; 8 positions agree with TRBD1. The V and J ends lost 7 bases and 0 bases, in that order; junction bases with no gene match: 3. The CDR3 is 14 residues long. The germline CDR1 and CDR2 sequences are MRHNA and SNTAGT. CDR3 bases: TGTGCCAGCACGGGGACAGGAAGCACAGATACGCAGTATTTT. It translates to CASTGTGSTDTQYF.

The V and J genes are TRBV6-2 or TRBV6-3 and TRBJ1-1, with D maybe TRBD1 (6 bases). Between the trimmed V and J ends, which lost 4 bases and 3 bases, there was a span of 27 bases. Germline V gene data show CDR1 as MNHEY and CDR2 as SVGEGT. This CDR3 is built from 19 residues. The CDR3 sequence is CASSSLTRQVESGDTEAFF. Here the CDR3 DNA reads TGTGCCAGCAGTTCCCTTACCCGACAGGTGGAGAGTGGGGACACTGAAGCTTTCTTT.

The V gene is TRBV5-1, the J gene TRBJ2-5; 10 nucleotides line up with TRBD2. The CDR3 is 15 amino acids. Trimming cost V 7 bases and J 5 bases; bases outside gene matches: 11. Germline V gene data show CDR1 as SGHRS and CDR2 as YFSETQ. The CDR3 DNA reads TGCGCCAGCTCGAGCGGGAGGGGTTTGCGGGAGACCCAGTACTTC. Its translation: CASSSGRGLRETQYF.

The V gene is TRBV7-2, the J gene TRBJ2-7; the D is unclear. The CDR3 contains 15 residues. V shed 2 bases and J shed 0 bases, with 11 bases lying between them. Looked up from germline, CDR1 is SGHTA and CDR2 is FQGNSA. CDR3 protein: CASSLSASLSYEQYF. CDR3 in DNA: TGTGCCAGCAGCTTATCAGCGTCTCTCTCCTACGAGCAGTACTTC.

The chain joins TRBV30 to TRBJ1-1; 8 nucleotides agree with TRBD1. The CDR3 totals 12 residues. Germline loops: CDR1 GTSNPN, CDR2 SVGIG (reference sequence). The V gene end was trimmed by 1 base and the J gene end by 10 bases; junction bases not matched to a gene: 5. The CDR3 region is CAWSATGVGAFF. In DNA form, the CDR3 reads TGTGCCTGGAGTGCGACAGGGGTAGGAGCTTTCTTT.